The 22 T cell receptor beta chains below were found in one sample sequenced in a study of a mutant IDH1 vaccine in newly diagnosed glioma. Their specific antigens are unknown. The table came from immunoSEQ multiplex PCR; TCRdb's copy has only in-frame clones and leaves some out. Of roughly 45,000 clones in the sample, less than 85% were seen once. Described time point: week 23, last vaccination. The study gave 300 ug of mutant IDH1 20-mer peptide per vaccine dose, with topical imiquimod. Material: PBMCs, obtained from a glioma patient whose treatment included an IDH1 peptide vaccine. The receptor source for this set is a woman between 18 and 29 years old with glioma. Some clones in this sample may be carry-over from other donors' samples.

This clone was seen only a few times. The chain carries TRBV9 and TRBJ1-1; no clear D. The germline V gene encodes CDR1 SGDLS and CDR2 YYNGEE. The ends were cut back, 4 bases at V and 1 base at J, with 8 bases in the middle. The length of the CDR3 is 13 residues. The chain's CDR3 is CASSQVTNTEAFF. The CDR3 DNA reads TGTGCCAGCAGCCAGGTCACGAACACTGAAGCTTTCTTT.

This chain joins TRBV7-9 and TRBJ2-3, with D unclear. Germline V gene data show CDR1 as SEHNR and CDR2 as FQNEAQ (reference sequence). The CDR3 extends over 14 amino acids. V was trimmed by 1 base and J by 7 bases, leaving 12 bases between them. The CDR3 DNA sequence: TGTGCCAGCAGCTTAGACCTATCGAGATATACGCAGTATTTT. It yields the protein CASSLDLSRYTQYF.

This clone was found a few times. The chain uses TRBV5-4 and TRBJ2-1; D is possibly TRBD2 (5 bases). Germline CDR1 and CDR2: SGHNT and YYREEE (reference sequence). The CDR3 totals 14 residues. The V end lost 0 bases, the J end lost 3 bases, and 7 bases lay between the germline ends. CDR3 sequence reads: CASSLAGLYNEQFF. For the CDR3, the DNA is TGTGCCAGCAGCTTGGCCGGACTCTACAATGAGCAGTTCTTC.

J is TRBJ1-1 and V is TRBV5-6; tentative D call: TRBD1 (6 bases). Trimming took off 5 bases at V and 4 bases at J, with 12 bases between the two ends. The CDR3 contains 13 residues. CDR1 and CDR2 (germline): SGHDT, YYEEEE. The CDR3 DNA follows: TGTGCCAGCAGGGACGAAGGGGGCACTGAAGCTTTCTTT. It encodes CASRDEGGTEAFF.

The chain has TRBV7-2 and TRBJ1-4; TRBD1 is a possible D gene (5 bases). CDR3 length: 16 amino acids. V was pared by 5 bases and J by 3 bases, with 16 bases between. Looked up from germline, CDR1 is SGHTA and CDR2 is FQGNSA. This CDR3 is CASSRRGVQPNEKLFF. The CDR3, as DNA: TGTGCCAGCAGCAGGCGGGGGGTACAGCCTAATGAAAAACTGTTTTTT.

CDR3 region: CASRPEAGPYNEQFF. The CDR3 DNA reads as TGTGCCAGCAGACCGGAAGCGGGGCCCTACAATGAGCAGTTCTTC. The chain employs TRBV7-6 and TRBJ2-1; 7 positions agree with TRBD2. There are 15 residues in the CDR3. The germline CDR1 and CDR2 sequences are SGHVS and FNYEAQ. The J segment lost 2 bases and the V segment lost 6 bases, leaving 7 bases of the junction unmatched. Full variable domain (rest looked up from reference TRBV7-6 and TRBJ2-1): GAGVSQSPRYKVTKRGQDVALRCDPISGHVSLYWYRQALGQGPEFLTYFNYEAQQDKSGLPNDRFSAERPEGSISTLTIQRTEQRDSAMYRCASRPEAGPYNEQFFGPGTRLTVL.

This clone was detected once. The J gene is TRBJ2-3, the V gene TRBV10-3, with D uncertain. Deletions cut 1 base from V and 3 bases from J, with 11 bases between. The germline gives CDR1 ENHRY, CDR2 SYGVKD. The CDR3 runs 15 residues. CDR3 protein: CAISEFRGPTDTQYF. In DNA, the CDR3 is TGTGCCATCAGTGAGTTTCGCGGCCCTACAGATACGCAGTATTTT.

The chain combines TRBV5-5 with TRBJ2-1; D gene ambiguous. The length of the CDR3 is 14 residues. Trimming left V 4 bases short and J 7 bases short, with 15 bases between. Per the germline V gene, CDR1 is SGHKS and CDR2 is YYEKEE (reference sequence). CDR3: CASSDWTRANEQFF. The CDR3 DNA reads as TGTGCCAGCAGCGATTGGACGCGCGCTAATGAGCAGTTCTTC.

The genes are TRBV23-1 and TRBJ1-5; D gene unclear. TRBV23-1 is an ORF; its function is uncertain. V lost 0 bases and J 0 bases, leaving 9 bases between the germline ends. The CDR3 is 16 residues long. DNA of the CDR3: TGCGCCAGCAGTCAATCGCGAGGCCGTAGCAATCAGCCCCAGCATTTT. It encodes CASSQSRGRSNQPQHF.

This chain connects TRBV20-1 to TRBJ1-2; D is unclear. The germline V gene encodes CDR1 DFQATT and CDR2 SNEGSKA (reference sequence). V was clipped by 3 bases and J by 6 bases, with 8 bases between them. This CDR3 is 11 amino acids long. DNA for the CDR3: TGCAGTGCTAGTGATCTTAATGGCTACACCTTC. Amino acids: CSASDLNGYTF.

CDR3 in amino acids: CAISDGGPYEQYF. DNA for the CDR3: TGTGCCATCAGTGACGGAGGGCCTTACGAGCAGTACTTC. The chain uses TRBV10-3 and TRBJ2-7, with D possibly being TRBD2 (6 bases). Trimming removed 3 bases from V and 4 bases from J, with 10 bases in between. The CDR3 is 13 amino acids. Germline V gene sequence: CDR1 ENHRY, CDR2 SYGVKD.

This clone was seen just once. The chain is built from TRBV7-9 and TRBJ2-7, with D uncertain. Trimming left V 2 bases short and J 1 base short, with 12 bases between. Germline V gene data show CDR1 as SEHNR and CDR2 as FQNEAQ (reference sequence). The CDR3 spans 15 residues. CDR3 sequence: CASSLSSDPSYEQYF. In DNA, the CDR3 is TGTGCCAGCAGCTTATCCAGCGACCCATCCTACGAGCAGTACTTC.

The CDR3 sequence is CASSLRGRVTEAFF. CDR3 nucleotides: TGTGCCAGCAGTCTCAGGGGGCGGGTCACTGAAGCTTTCTTT. V gene TRBV27 combines with J gene TRBJ1-1; 8 bases are shared with TRBD1. The J segment lost 4 bases and the V segment lost 5 bases, leaving 6 bases of the junction unmatched. The CDR3 covers 14 residues. CDR1 MNHEY and CDR2 SMNVEV come from the germline V gene (reference sequence).

The rearrangement uses TRBV7-2 and TRBJ1-2; D possibly corresponds to TRBD1 (5 bases). The CDR3 is 12 residues long. CDR1 and CDR2 from the germline V gene are SGHTA and FQGNSA. The V and J ends lost 5 bases and 13 bases respectively, with 17 bases between them. For the CDR3, the DNA is TGTGCCAGCAGCCGACAGAAACTTTGGTTCACCTTC. It translates to CASSRQKLWFTF.

The chain uses TRBV27 and TRBJ1-4, with 10 bases matching TRBD1. The CDR3 runs 17 residues. V lost 1 base, J lost 1 base, and 3 bases stayed unmatched. The germline gives CDR1 MNHEY, CDR2 SMNVEV (reference sequence). The CDR3 here is CASSLFGQGVTNEKLFF. CDR3 DNA sequence: TGTGCCAGCAGTTTATTCGGACAGGGGGTAACTAATGAAAAACTGTTTTTT.

The chain has TRBV4-2 and TRBJ1-2; possibly TRBD1 for D (5 bases). V was clipped by 4 bases and J by 4 bases, with 10 bases between them. This CDR3 spans 13 amino acids. CDR1 is LGHNA and CDR2 is YNFKEQ in the germline V gene. The CDR3 bases are TGTGCCAGCAGCCCTTCCGACAGCTATGGCTACACCTTC. This encodes CASSPSDSYGYTF.

This clone was detected a few times. This chain joins TRBV18 and TRBJ1-1, with D unclear. CDR3 length: 13 residues. CDR1 and CDR2 (germline): KGHSH, LQKENI. V shed 2 bases and J shed 0 bases, with 4 bases lying between them. The CDR3 sequence: CASSPAMNTEAFF. The CDR3 nucleotides are TGTGCCAGCTCACCAGCTATGAACACTGAAGCTTTCTTT.

The genes are TRBV5-6 and TRBJ2-1; perhaps TRBD2 as D (6 bases). The CDR3 contains 15 residues. Trimming cost V 2 bases and J 6 bases, with 15 bases left between them. CDR1 and CDR2 from the germline V gene are SGHDT and YYEEEE. The CDR3 is CASSFAWDSSNEQFF. The CDR3 DNA sequence: TGTGCCAGCAGCTTCGCCTGGGACTCTTCCAATGAGCAGTTCTTC.

This clone was seen a single time. The rearrangement links TRBV7-9 to TRBJ2-7; 8 bases are a match to TRBD1. Germline assignment: CDR1 SEHNR and CDR2 FQNEAQ (reference sequence). This CDR3 has 15 amino acids. Trimming at V came to 0 bases and at J to 2 bases, leaving 3 bases not matched to a gene. This CDR3 reads CASSLAQGATYEQYF. In DNA, the CDR3 is TGTGCCAGCAGCTTAGCGCAGGGGGCCACCTACGAGCAGTACTTC.

The chain employs TRBV5-1 and TRBJ2-5, with 8 positions matching TRBD1. This CDR3 contains 14 residues. Germline lookup yields CDR1 SGHRS and CDR2 YFSETQ. The junction had 5 bases not matched to a gene; V was cut back by 4 bases and J by 3 bases. CDR3 residues: CASSRTGFKETQYF. CDR3 in DNA: TGCGCCAGCAGCCGGACAGGGTTCAAAGAGACCCAGTACTTC. The variable domain in full, completed from reference TRBV5-1 and TRBJ2-5, reads KAGVTQTPRYLIKTRGQQVTLSCSPISGHRSVSWYQQTPGQGLQFLFEYFSETQRNKGNFPGRFSGRQFSNSRSEMNVSTLELGDSALYLCASSRTGFKETQYFGPGTRLLVL.

This clone was picked up one time. The chain employs TRBV10-2 and TRBJ1-2; no clear D gene. Looked up from germline, CDR1 is WSHSY and CDR2 is SAAADI. The length of the CDR3 is 11 residues. V was clipped by 10 bases and J by 2 bases, with 8 bases between them. CDR3 residues: CATTENYGYTF. DNA for the CDR3: TGCGCCACCACAGAGAACTATGGCTACACCTTC.

J is TRBJ2-5 and V is TRBV7-8; 7 nucleotides match TRBD2. Unmatched junction bases numbered 7, after V lost 8 bases and J lost 1 base. The germline V gene encodes CDR1 SGHVS and CDR2 FQNEAQ. The CDR3 contains 14 residues. In nucleotides, the CDR3 is TGTGCCAGCTCGTCTAGCGGCTTCCAAGAGACCCAGTACTTC. Translated: CASSSSGFQETQYF.